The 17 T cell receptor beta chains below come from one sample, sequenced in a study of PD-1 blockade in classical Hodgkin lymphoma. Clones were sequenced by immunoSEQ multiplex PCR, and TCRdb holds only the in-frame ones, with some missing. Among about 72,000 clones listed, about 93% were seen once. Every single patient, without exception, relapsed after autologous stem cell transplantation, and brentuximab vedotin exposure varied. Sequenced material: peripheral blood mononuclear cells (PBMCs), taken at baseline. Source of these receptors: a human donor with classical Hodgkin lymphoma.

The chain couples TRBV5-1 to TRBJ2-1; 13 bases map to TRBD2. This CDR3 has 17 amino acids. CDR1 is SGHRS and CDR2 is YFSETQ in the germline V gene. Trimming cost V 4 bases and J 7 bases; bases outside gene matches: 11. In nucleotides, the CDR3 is TGCGCCAGCAGCGAGGGGACTAGCGGGGTTATGGAAAATGAGCAGTTCTTC. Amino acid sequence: CASSEGTSGVMENEQFF.

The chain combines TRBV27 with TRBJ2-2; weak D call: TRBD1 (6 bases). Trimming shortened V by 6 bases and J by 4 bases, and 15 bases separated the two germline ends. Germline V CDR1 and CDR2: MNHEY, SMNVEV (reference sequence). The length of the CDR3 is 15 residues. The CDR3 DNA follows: TGTGCCAGCAGCCTAGGGGACACTCCCACCGGGGAGCTGTTTTTT. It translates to CASSLGDTPTGELFF.

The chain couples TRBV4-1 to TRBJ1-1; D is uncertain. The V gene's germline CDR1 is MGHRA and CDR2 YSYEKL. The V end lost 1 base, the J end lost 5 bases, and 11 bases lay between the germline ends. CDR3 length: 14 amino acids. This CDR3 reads CASSQGHSLTEAFF. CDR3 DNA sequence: TGCGCCAGCAGCCAAGGGCACTCGCTTACTGAAGCTTTCTTT.

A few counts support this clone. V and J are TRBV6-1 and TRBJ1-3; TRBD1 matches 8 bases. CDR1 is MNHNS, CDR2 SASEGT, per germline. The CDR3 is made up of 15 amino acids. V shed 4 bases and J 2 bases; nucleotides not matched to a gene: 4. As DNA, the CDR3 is TGTGCCAGCAGTGTCGGGACAGGAGCTGGAAACACCATATATTTT. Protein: CASSVGTGAGNTIYF.

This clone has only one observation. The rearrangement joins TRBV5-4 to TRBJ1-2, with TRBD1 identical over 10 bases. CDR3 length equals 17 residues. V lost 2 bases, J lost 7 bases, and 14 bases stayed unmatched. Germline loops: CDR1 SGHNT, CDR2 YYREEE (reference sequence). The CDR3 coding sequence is TGTGCCAGCAGCTTTGCGACAGGGGGCGGGGGATTGGGTGGCTACACCTTC. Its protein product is CASSFATGGGGLGGYTF.

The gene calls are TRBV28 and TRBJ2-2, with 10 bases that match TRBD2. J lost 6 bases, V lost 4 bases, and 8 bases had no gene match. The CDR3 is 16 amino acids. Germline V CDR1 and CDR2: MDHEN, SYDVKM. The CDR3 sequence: CASSSPLAGVSGELFF. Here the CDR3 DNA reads TGTGCCAGCAGTTCCCCCCTAGCGGGAGTATCCGGGGAGCTGTTTTTT. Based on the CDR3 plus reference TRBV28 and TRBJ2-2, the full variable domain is DVKVTQSSRYLVKRTGEKVFLECVQDMDHENMFWYRQDPGLGLRLIYFSYDVKMKEKGDIPEGYSVSREKKERFSLILESASTNQTSMYLCASSSPLAGVSGELFFGEGSRLTVL.

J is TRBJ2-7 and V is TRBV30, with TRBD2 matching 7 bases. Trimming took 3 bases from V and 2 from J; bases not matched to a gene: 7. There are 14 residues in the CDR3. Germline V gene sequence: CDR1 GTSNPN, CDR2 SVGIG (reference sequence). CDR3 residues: CAWRPGLHPYEQYF. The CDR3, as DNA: TGTGCCTGGAGACCGGGACTACATCCCTACGAGCAGTACTTC.

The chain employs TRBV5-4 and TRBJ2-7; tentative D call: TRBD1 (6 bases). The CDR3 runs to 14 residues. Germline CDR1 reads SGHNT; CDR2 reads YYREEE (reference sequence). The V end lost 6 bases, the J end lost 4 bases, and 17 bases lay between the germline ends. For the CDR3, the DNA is TGTGCCAGCATGCGGTTGACAGGAACTTACGAGCAGTACTTC. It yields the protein CASMRLTGTYEQYF.

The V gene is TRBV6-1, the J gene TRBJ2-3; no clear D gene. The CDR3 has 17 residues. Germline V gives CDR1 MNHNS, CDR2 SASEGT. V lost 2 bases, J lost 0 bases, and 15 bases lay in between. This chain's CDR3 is CASSEILVPDSTDTQYF. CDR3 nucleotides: TGTGCCAGCAGTGAAATCTTAGTACCGGATAGCACAGATACGCAGTATTTT.

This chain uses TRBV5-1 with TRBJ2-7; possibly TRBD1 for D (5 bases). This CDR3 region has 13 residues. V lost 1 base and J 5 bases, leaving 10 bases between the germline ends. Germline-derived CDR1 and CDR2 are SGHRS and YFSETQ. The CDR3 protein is CASSLRGVDEQYF. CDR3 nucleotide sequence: TGCGCCAGCAGCTTGAGGGGTGTCGACGAGCAGTACTTC. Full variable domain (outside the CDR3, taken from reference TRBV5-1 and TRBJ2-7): KAGVTQTPRYLIKTRGQQVTLSCSPISGHRSVSWYQQTPGQGLQFLFEYFSETQRNKGNFPGRFSGRQFSNSRSEMNVSTLELGDSALYLCASSLRGVDEQYFGPGTRLTVT.

The CDR3 loop is CASGRQGAGGNTIYF. The CDR3 DNA sequence: TGTGCCAGCGGCCGCCAGGGGGCCGGAGGAAACACCATATATTTT. The chain has TRBV2 and TRBJ1-3, with 8 bases identical to TRBD1. The CDR3 is made up of 15 amino acids. After removal of 8 bases from V and 4 bases from J, the junction contained 10 bases not matched to a gene. From germline, CDR1 is SNHLY and CDR2 FYNNEI.

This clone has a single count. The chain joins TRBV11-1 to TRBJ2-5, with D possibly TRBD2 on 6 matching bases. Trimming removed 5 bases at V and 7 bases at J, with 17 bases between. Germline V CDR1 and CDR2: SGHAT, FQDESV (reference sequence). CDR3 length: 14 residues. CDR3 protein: CASSRSGEMGTQYF. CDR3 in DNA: TGTGCCAGCAGCCGTAGCGGAGAAATGGGGACCCAGTACTTC.

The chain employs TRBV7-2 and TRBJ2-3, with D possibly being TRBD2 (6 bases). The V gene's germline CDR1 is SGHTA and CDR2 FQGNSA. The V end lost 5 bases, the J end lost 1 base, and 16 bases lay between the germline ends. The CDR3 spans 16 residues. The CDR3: CASSLGGAGRTDTQYF. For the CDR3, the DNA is TGTGCCAGCAGCCTGGGCGGGGCAGGGCGCACAGATACGCAGTATTTT.

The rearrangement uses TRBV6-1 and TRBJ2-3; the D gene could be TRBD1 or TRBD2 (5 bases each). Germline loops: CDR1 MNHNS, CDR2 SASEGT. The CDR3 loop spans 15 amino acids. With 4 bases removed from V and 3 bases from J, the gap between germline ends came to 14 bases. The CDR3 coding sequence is TGTGCCAGCAGTGCACGGGACCTGGGGACAGATACGCAGTATTTT. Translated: CASSARDLGTDTQYF.

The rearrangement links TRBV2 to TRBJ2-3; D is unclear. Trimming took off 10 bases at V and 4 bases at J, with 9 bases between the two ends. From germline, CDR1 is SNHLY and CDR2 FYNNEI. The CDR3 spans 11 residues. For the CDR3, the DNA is TGTGCCACCGTACGGTCAGATACGCAGTATTTT. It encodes CATVRSDTQYF.

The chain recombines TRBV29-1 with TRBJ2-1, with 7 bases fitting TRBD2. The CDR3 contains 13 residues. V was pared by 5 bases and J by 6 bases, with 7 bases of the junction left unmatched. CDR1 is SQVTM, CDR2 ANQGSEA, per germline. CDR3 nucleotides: TGCAGCGTTCGAGGGAGGGGCCTCAATGAGCAGTTCTTC. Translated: CSVRGRGLNEQFF.

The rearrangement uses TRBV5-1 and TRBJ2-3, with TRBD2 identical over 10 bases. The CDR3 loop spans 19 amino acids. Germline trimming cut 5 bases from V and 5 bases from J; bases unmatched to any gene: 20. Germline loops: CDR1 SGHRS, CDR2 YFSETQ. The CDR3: CASRGGQGSAGGPGDTQYF. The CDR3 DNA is TGCGCCAGCAGGGGCGGACAGGGCTCAGCGGGAGGGCCGGGAGATACGCAGTATTTT.